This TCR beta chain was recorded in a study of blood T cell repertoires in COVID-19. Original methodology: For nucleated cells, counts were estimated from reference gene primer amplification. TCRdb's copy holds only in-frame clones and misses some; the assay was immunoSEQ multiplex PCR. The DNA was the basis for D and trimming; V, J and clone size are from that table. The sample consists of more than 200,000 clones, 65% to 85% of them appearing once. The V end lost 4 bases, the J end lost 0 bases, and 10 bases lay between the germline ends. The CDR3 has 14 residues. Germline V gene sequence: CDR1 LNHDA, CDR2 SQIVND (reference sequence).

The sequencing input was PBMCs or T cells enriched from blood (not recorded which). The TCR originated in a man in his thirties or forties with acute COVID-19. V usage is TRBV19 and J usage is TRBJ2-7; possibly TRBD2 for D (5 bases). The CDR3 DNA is TGTGCCAGTAGTACTGGACTGGGCTCCTACGAGCAGTACTTC. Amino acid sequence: CASSTGLGSYEQYF.